A selection of T cell receptor beta chains follows, all from one sample in a study of T cells in localized non-small cell lung cancer. Generated by immunoSEQ multiplex PCR, the TCRdb table keeps only in-frame clones and is missing some. The sample gives some 30,000 clones, about 81% of which show up once; less than 45% is in the top ten. The input for sequencing was peripheral blood, taken before any cancer treatment. Receptors were obtained from a male donor at least 60 years old with stage II squamous cell lung carcinoma. Both conserved end residues are part of each CDR3. Fields, in order: V gene, D gene, clone size, J gene, CDR3 DNA, CDR3 protein. A D gene is named only where the DNA matches it firmly. Where a row states a size, it is once, few, many or the class of an expanded clone; other rows omit it.

v_call: TRBV5-4; d_call: -; clone_size: -; j_call: TRBJ2-3; cdr3_nt: TGTGCCAGCAGCTTAAGGACGGGTAGCACAGATACGCGGTATTTT; cdr3_aa: CASSLRTGSTDTRYF
v_call: TRBV7-2; d_call: -; clone_size: -; j_call: TRBJ2-5; cdr3_nt: TGTGCCAGCAGCGGAGGCAGGGAAGAGACCCAGTACTTC; cdr3_aa: CASSGGREETQYF
v_call: TRBV15; d_call: -; clone_size: -; j_call: TRBJ2-7; cdr3_nt: TGTGCCACCAGCAGCCCCGTTGGGGCTCGCTACGAGCAGTACTTC; cdr3_aa: CATSSPVGARYEQYF
v_call: TRBV28; d_call: -; clone_size: -; j_call: TRBJ1-3; cdr3_nt: TGTGCCAGCAGTTTACCCCCGGGATCTGGAAACACCATATATTTT; cdr3_aa: CASSLPPGSGNTIYF
v_call: TRBV11-3; d_call: -; clone_size: -; j_call: TRBJ1-2; cdr3_nt: TGTGCCAGCAGCTCGCGGACGGTTAACTATGGCTACACCTTC; cdr3_aa: CASSSRTVNYGYTF
v_call: TRBV7-3; d_call: -; clone_size: -; j_call: TRBJ2-1; cdr3_nt: TGTGCCAGCAGCAAGCCGGAGTACAATGAGCAGTTCTTC; cdr3_aa: CASSKPEYNEQFF
v_call: TRBV4-1; d_call: -; clone_size: -; j_call: TRBJ2-3; cdr3_nt: TGCGCCAGCAGCATTCTCCAGGACGCAGATACGCAGTATTTT; cdr3_aa: CASSILQDADTQYF
v_call: TRBV9; d_call: TRBD1; clone_size: few; j_call: TRBJ1-5; cdr3_nt: TGTGCCAGCAGCAAAGGGACAGGGTCCGATCAGCCCCAGCATTTT; cdr3_aa: CASSKGTGSDQPQHF
v_call: TRBV29-1; d_call: -; clone_size: -; j_call: TRBJ1-3; cdr3_nt: TGCAGCGTTGAAGGGGTAGGCAGTAGTTCCCCCCCCACTAAAAACACCATATATTTT; cdr3_aa: CSVEGVGSSSPPTKNTIYF
v_call: TRBV5-1; d_call: TRBD1; clone_size: -; j_call: TRBJ1-1; cdr3_nt: TGCGCCAGCAGCTTGGGACAGGGCATGAACACTGAAGCTTTCTTT; cdr3_aa: CASSLGQGMNTEAFF
v_call: TRBV5-1; d_call: -; clone_size: once; j_call: TRBJ1-3; cdr3_nt: TGCGCCAGCAGCTATGATCAATCTGGAAACACCATATATTTT; cdr3_aa: CASSYDQSGNTIYF
v_call: TRBV7-9; d_call: -; clone_size: few; j_call: TRBJ2-7; cdr3_nt: TGTGCCAGCAGCTCAAAAGCCTACGAGCAGTACTTC; cdr3_aa: CASSSKAYEQYF
v_call: TRBV6-5; d_call: -; clone_size: -; j_call: TRBJ2-7; cdr3_nt: TGTGCCAGCAGTTCCCAAGGGTCCTACGAGCAGTACTTC; cdr3_aa: CASSSQGSYEQYF
v_call: TRBV5-5; d_call: -; clone_size: -; j_call: TRBJ2-5; cdr3_nt: TGTGCCAGCAGCTTGAGCCAAGAGACCCAGTACTTC; cdr3_aa: CASSLSQETQYF
v_call: TRBV7-2; d_call: TRBD1; clone_size: -; j_call: TRBJ2-7; cdr3_nt: TGTGCCAGCAGCTTAGACCCAGGGGGCTACGAGCAGTACTTC; cdr3_aa: CASSLDPGGYEQYF
v_call: TRBV5-1; d_call: -; clone_size: -; j_call: TRBJ2-2; cdr3_nt: TGCGCCAGCAGCTTGGAGAGTTCGGCCGGGGAGCTGTTTTTT; cdr3_aa: CASSLESSAGELFF
v_call: TRBV7-6; d_call: -; clone_size: -; j_call: TRBJ2-7; cdr3_nt: TGTGCCGGCAGCTCCTCCGGGCGGGGAGAGCAGTACTTC; cdr3_aa: CAGSSSGRGEQYF
v_call: TRBV6-5; d_call: TRBD2; clone_size: few; j_call: TRBJ2-1; cdr3_nt: TGTGCCAGCAGTTACTCGAAGGGACTAGCGAGTAATGAGCAGTTCTTC; cdr3_aa: CASSYSKGLASNEQFF
v_call: TRBV28; d_call: -; clone_size: -; j_call: TRBJ1-6; cdr3_nt: TGTGCCAGCATGCCGAGCTCCTATAATTCACCCCTCCACTTT; cdr3_aa: CASMPSSYNSPLHF
v_call: TRBV4-2; d_call: -; clone_size: -; j_call: TRBJ2-7; cdr3_nt: TGTGCCAGCAGCCAAGATCGTACAGGGAACTTTAGAGAGCAGTACTTC; cdr3_aa: CASSQDRTGNFREQYF
v_call: TRBV12-5; d_call: -; clone_size: -; j_call: TRBJ1-3; cdr3_nt: TGTGCTAGTGGTTTGGTACTAACGGGTACGGGAAACACCATATATTTT; cdr3_aa: CASGLVLTGTGNTIYF
v_call: TRBV9; d_call: TRBD2; clone_size: -; j_call: TRBJ2-3; cdr3_nt: TGTGCCAGCAGCCTCCGGGGGACTAGCGGGGGAGATACGCAGTATTTT; cdr3_aa: CASSLRGTSGGDTQYF
v_call: TRBV4-1; d_call: -; clone_size: once; j_call: TRBJ1-1; cdr3_nt: TGCGCCAGCAGCCAAGATCCATTGACGGGGAAAATGACTGAAGCTTTCTTT; cdr3_aa: CASSQDPLTGKMTEAFF
v_call: TRBV19; d_call: TRBD2; clone_size: once; j_call: TRBJ2-7; cdr3_nt: TGTGCCAGTAGTATAGATGGGGGAGGGTCCTACGAGCAGTACTTC; cdr3_aa: CASSIDGGGSYEQYF
v_call: TRBV6-6; d_call: TRBD2; clone_size: -; j_call: TRBJ2-7; cdr3_nt: TGTGCCAGCAGTTCCCCCAGGAGCGGGAGGACTTACGAGCAGTACTTC; cdr3_aa: CASSSPRSGRTYEQYF
v_call: TRBV7-9; d_call: -; clone_size: -; j_call: TRBJ2-1; cdr3_nt: TGTGCCAGCGCTCAGGGGATGGTAGCGGCCACCCAGTTCTTC; cdr3_aa: CASAQGMVAATQFF
v_call: TRBV25-1; d_call: -; clone_size: once; j_call: TRBJ2-3; cdr3_nt: TGTGCCAGCGCCGGCGAAGGGGCTACGCAGTATTTT; cdr3_aa: CASAGEGATQYF
v_call: TRBV10-3; d_call: TRBD2; clone_size: -; j_call: TRBJ2-3; cdr3_nt: TGTGCCATCAGTGAGTCTGGCGGGGGGGCCGATACGCAGTATTTT; cdr3_aa: CAISESGGGADTQYF
v_call: TRBV28; d_call: TRBD1; clone_size: -; j_call: TRBJ1-1; cdr3_nt: TGTGCCAGCAGTTACAGGGGAGACACTGAAGCTTTCTTT; cdr3_aa: CASSYRGDTEAFF
v_call: TRBV19; d_call: -; clone_size: -; j_call: TRBJ2-7; cdr3_nt: TGTGCCAGTAGTTGGACGGGCGCCTCCTACGAGCAGTACTTC; cdr3_aa: CASSWTGASYEQYF
v_call: TRBV6-5; d_call: -; clone_size: -; j_call: TRBJ2-4; cdr3_nt: TGTGCCAGCAGTTACGGAGATGGCAAAAACATTCAGTACTTC; cdr3_aa: CASSYGDGKNIQYF
v_call: TRBV5-4; d_call: -; clone_size: -; j_call: TRBJ2-7; cdr3_nt: TGTGCCAGCAGCCACATCGATACCTACGAGCAGTACTTC; cdr3_aa: CASSHIDTYEQYF
v_call: TRBV5-4; d_call: -; clone_size: -; j_call: TRBJ1-2; cdr3_nt: TGTGCCAGCAGCTCTGACGGCCTCTATGGCTACACCTTC; cdr3_aa: CASSSDGLYGYTF
v_call: TRBV11-2; d_call: TRBD2; clone_size: -; j_call: TRBJ2-1; cdr3_nt: TGTGCCAGCAGCTTAGTCGGCGGGAGTAGCCATGAGCAGTTCTTC; cdr3_aa: CASSLVGGSSHEQFF
v_call: TRBV11-3; d_call: -; clone_size: -; j_call: TRBJ1-2; cdr3_nt: TGTGCCAGCAGCTCCTATGGGGGGACACTTTATGGCTACACCTTC; cdr3_aa: CASSSYGGTLYGYTF
v_call: TRBV29-1; d_call: -; clone_size: -; j_call: TRBJ1-5; cdr3_nt: TGCAGCGTAGGGATCTCACGGAATCAGCCCCAGCATTTT; cdr3_aa: CSVGISRNQPQHF
v_call: TRBV30; d_call: -; clone_size: -; j_call: TRBJ1-6; cdr3_nt: TGTGCCTGGAGGCCTTCACAGGGCGGTCTGTATAATTCACCCCTCCACTTT; cdr3_aa: CAWRPSQGGLYNSPLHF
v_call: TRBV16; d_call: -; clone_size: -; j_call: TRBJ2-2; cdr3_nt: TGTGCCAGCAGCCTGACAGACTACACCGGGGAGCTGTTTTTT; cdr3_aa: CASSLTDYTGELFF
v_call: TRBV4-1; d_call: -; clone_size: once; j_call: TRBJ2-5; cdr3_nt: TGCGCCAGCAGCCAAGGAGTAGGACATGAGACCCAGTACTTC; cdr3_aa: CASSQGVGHETQYF
v_call: TRBV11-3; d_call: -; clone_size: -; j_call: TRBJ2-3; cdr3_nt: TGTGCCAGCAGGTTGGAGGGACGCACAGATACGCAGTATTTT; cdr3_aa: CASRLEGRTDTQYF
v_call: TRBV9; d_call: -; clone_size: few; j_call: TRBJ1-4; cdr3_nt: TGTGCCAGCAGCGCAAAAGATGTTAAAGAAAAACTGTTTTTT; cdr3_aa: CASSAKDVKEKLFF
v_call: TRBV7-9; d_call: TRBD1; clone_size: -; j_call: TRBJ2-4; cdr3_nt: TGTGCCAGCAGCCCCAGGGGGCATGTCAAAAACATTCAGTACTTC; cdr3_aa: CASSPRGHVKNIQYF
v_call: TRBV6-1; d_call: -; clone_size: -; j_call: TRBJ2-3; cdr3_nt: TGTGCCAGCACCCAAGACCGAATCTACACAGATACGCAGTATTTT; cdr3_aa: CASTQDRIYTDTQYF
v_call: TRBV6-1; d_call: TRBD2; clone_size: once; j_call: TRBJ2-7; cdr3_nt: TGTGCCAGCAGTGAAGTAGCGGGGGGCCCTACGTCCTACGAGCAGTACTTC; cdr3_aa: CASSEVAGGPTSYEQYF
v_call: TRBV4-3; d_call: -; clone_size: -; j_call: TRBJ2-2; cdr3_nt: TGCGCCAGCAGCCAAGACCCCCAGGGTGTGCCGCTGTTTTTT; cdr3_aa: CASSQDPQGVPLFF
v_call: TRBV11-3; d_call: TRBD2; clone_size: -; j_call: TRBJ2-5; cdr3_nt: TGTGCCAGCAGCTTAGAACTAGCGGGAGGAGGGACCCAGTACTTC; cdr3_aa: CASSLELAGGGTQYF
v_call: TRBV19; d_call: -; clone_size: once; j_call: TRBJ2-3; cdr3_nt: TGTGCCAGTAGTACCCTCCCGGGTCCCACAGATACGCAGTATTTT; cdr3_aa: CASSTLPGPTDTQYF
v_call: TRBV28; d_call: TRBD2; clone_size: -; j_call: TRBJ2-1; cdr3_nt: TGTGCCAGCAGTCCCACTAGCTTCGGGGGGTCCTACAATGAGCAGTTCTTC; cdr3_aa: CASSPTSFGGSYNEQFF
v_call: TRBV9; d_call: -; clone_size: -; j_call: TRBJ2-7; cdr3_nt: TGTGCCAGCAGCATCGGGGGCGGTGTCGAGCAGTACTTC; cdr3_aa: CASSIGGGVEQYF
v_call: TRBV6-5; d_call: -; clone_size: -; j_call: TRBJ1-1; cdr3_nt: TGTGCCAGCAGTGCGGAAATGAACACTGAAGCTTTCTTT; cdr3_aa: CASSAEMNTEAFF
v_call: TRBV4-1; d_call: -; clone_size: -; j_call: TRBJ2-3; cdr3_nt: TGCGCCAGCAGCCCGCGCCTCTCTGGCACAGATACGCAGTATTTT; cdr3_aa: CASSPRLSGTDTQYF
v_call: TRBV5-1; d_call: -; clone_size: -; j_call: TRBJ2-3; cdr3_nt: TGCGCCAGCAGCTTGGCCCTCGACGGTTACACAGATACGCAGTATTTT; cdr3_aa: CASSLALDGYTDTQYF
v_call: TRBV5-1; d_call: TRBD2; clone_size: -; j_call: TRBJ2-3; cdr3_nt: TGCGCCAGCAGCACCGGGAGGGACACAGATACGCAGTATTTT; cdr3_aa: CASSTGRDTDTQYF
v_call: TRBV9; d_call: -; clone_size: -; j_call: TRBJ2-5; cdr3_nt: TGTGCCAGCAGCGTAGAGGTGGGCCAAGAGACCCAGTACTTC; cdr3_aa: CASSVEVGQETQYF
v_call: TRBV5-6; d_call: TRBD1; clone_size: -; j_call: TRBJ1-2; cdr3_nt: TGTGCCAGCAGCTTGGCCTTGGGGACAGTGCTCGGGGGCTACACCTTC; cdr3_aa: CASSLALGTVLGGYTF
v_call: TRBV10-2; d_call: -; clone_size: few; j_call: TRBJ2-1; cdr3_nt: TGCGCCAGCAACCCCCGCGACAGTTACAATGAGCAGTTCTTC; cdr3_aa: CASNPRDSYNEQFF